This T cell receptor beta chain comes out of a study of blood T cell repertoires in COVID-19. Study context: PBMCs, B-cell-depleted T cells, or T cells provided the cDNA or gDNA that made up the material.

Original processing methods: Amplification with reference gene primers provided the estimates of nucleated cell counts. Profiled with immunoSEQ multiplex PCR; TCRdb holds only in-frame clones, not every one. For V, J and clone size, that table is used; D and trimming come from the DNA. The sample records approximately 210,000 clones, 70% to 90% being singletons. This CDR3 region has 16 residues. The V gene's germline CDR1 is SGHTS and CDR2 YDEGEE. V lost 4 bases to trimming and J lost 0 bases; unmatched junction nucleotides: 9. The sample taken for sequencing was peripheral blood. The chain links TRBV5-8 to TRBJ2-7, with 8 nucleotides matching TRBD1. This receptor was obtained from a human donor in a cohort sampled during active COVID-19. In DNA form, the CDR3 reads TGTGCCAGCAGCAACCCGGGACAGGAGAGCTCCTACGAGCAGTACTTC. It specifies CASSNPGQESSYEQYF.